These 30 T cell receptor beta chains originate from one sample sequenced in a study of shared clonotypes between healthy human individuals. The table came from immunoSEQ multiplex PCR; TCRdb's copy has only in-frame clones and leaves some out. The sample has 400,000 to 500,000 clones, roughly 78% seen once. Sequencing was performed on PBMCs. These receptors originate from a woman in her forties in good health. Some clones in this sample may be carry-over from other donors' samples.

The V and J genes are TRBV27 and TRBJ2-7; 11 bases match TRBD1. The CDR3 sequence is 14 residues long. Germline V gene lookup returns CDR1 MNHEY and CDR2 SMNVEV (reference sequence). V lost 6 bases, J lost 7 bases, and 8 bases stayed unmatched. The CDR3 reads CASSFGQGAREQYF. The CDR3 coding sequence is TGTGCCAGCAGCTTCGGACAGGGGGCTCGTGAGCAGTACTTC.

This rearrangement joins TRBV25-1 to TRBJ1-1; 7 bases match TRBD1. CDR1 and CDR2 from the germline V gene are MGHDK and SYGVNS. J was trimmed by 4 bases and V by 2 bases; bases with no gene match: 7. This CDR3 has 15 amino acids. CDR3 sequence (DNA): TGTGCCAGCAGTGAACCCCACAGGGGAGGCACTGAAGCTTTCTTT. Encoded protein: CASSEPHRGGTEAFF.

The CDR3 reads CASSQGGSGNTIYF. The DNA for the CDR3 is TGTGCCAGCAGCCAAGGGGGGTCTGGAAACACCATATATTTT. This rearrangement joins TRBV14 to TRBJ1-3; perhaps TRBD1 as D (5 bases). Germline V CDR1 and CDR2: SGHDN, FVKESK. This CDR3 spans 14 amino acids. The germline V and J ends were trimmed by 1 base and 1 base, with 5 bases remaining between them.

The V call is TRBV28, the J call TRBJ1-4; D is unresolved. Germline CDR1 reads MDHEN; CDR2 reads SYDVKM. The V end was cut by 9 bases, the J end by 11 bases, with 16 bases between. This CDR3 comprises 12 residues. The CDR3 nucleotides read TGTGCCAGTGAGATTAAGGCAGGCAAACTGTTTTTT. Translating it yields CASEIKAGKLFF.

The CDR3 DNA is TGTGCCAGCAGCTTGAACAGGGGATACTCTGGAAACACCATATATTTT. Amino acids: CASSLNRGYSGNTIYF. The V gene is TRBV7-2, the J gene TRBJ1-3, with 7 positions matching TRBD1. The CDR3 runs to 16 residues. Germline V lookup: CDR1 SGHTA, CDR2 FQGNSA. V lost 3 bases to trimming and J lost 0 bases; unmatched junction nucleotides: 5.

Turning to this clone: This likely came from a read error, as a far larger clone is one base away. The chain combines TRBV7-3 with TRBJ1-1, with TRBD1 identical over 7 bases. The CDR3 extends over 13 amino acids. CDR1 is SGHTA and CDR2 is FQGTGA in the germline V gene. V lost 5 bases to trimming and J lost 4 bases; unmatched junction nucleotides: 4. The CDR3 spells CASSVSGGTEAFF. In DNA form, the CDR3 reads TGTGCCAGCAGCGTATCAGGGGGCACTGAAGCTTTCTTT.

This rearrangement joins TRBV6-6 to TRBJ2-7, with 8 bases fitting TRBD1. This CDR3 comprises 15 residues. Germline V gene data show CDR1 as MNHNY and CDR2 as SVGAGI (reference sequence). V dropped 2 bases and J dropped 2; count of bases not matched to a gene: 5. CDR3 loop: CASSYHTDRAYEQYF. The CDR3 DNA reads TGTGCCAGCAGTTACCACACGGACAGGGCCTACGAGCAGTACTTC.

The rearrangement links TRBV18 to TRBJ1-3; no firm D call. V gave up 3 bases and J gave up 3 bases, with 9 bases separating them. The CDR3 runs 14 residues. Germline CDR1 KGHSH, CDR2 LQKENI. The CDR3 coding sequence is TGTGCCAGCTCACCTGACGGCAGTGGAAACACCATATATTTT. Translated: CASSPDGSGNTIYF.

The chain recombines TRBV30 with TRBJ2-3, with TRBD1 matching 7 bases. J lost 0 bases, V lost 7 bases, and 10 bases had no gene match. Germline CDR1 is GTSNPN and CDR2 is SVGIG (reference sequence). The CDR3 has 15 residues. The CDR3 DNA is TGTGCCTACCTGAAGGGGGCCGGGAGCACAGATACGCAGTATTTT. Amino acid sequence: CAYLKGAGSTDTQYF.

The sample holds one count of this clone. This chain connects TRBV5-4 to TRBJ2-7, with 11 bases that match TRBD1. Germline trimming cut 4 bases from V and 5 bases from J; bases unmatched to any gene: 5. CDR3 length: 14 amino acids. Per the germline V gene, CDR1 is SGHNT and CDR2 is YYREEE (reference sequence). CDR3 sequence reads: CASSGWTGGNEQYF. The CDR3 coding sequence is TGTGCCAGCAGCGGTTGGACAGGGGGCAACGAGCAGTACTTC.

This clone was seen a handful of times. This chain connects TRBV29-1 to TRBJ1-3; possibly TRBD1 for D (5 bases). The CDR3 is 12 residues long. Looked up from germline, CDR1 is SQVTM and CDR2 is ANQGSEA. V lost 6 bases to trimming and J lost 1 base, with 7 bases between them. This chain's CDR3 is CSVGESGNTIYF. In DNA, the CDR3 is TGCAGCGTGGGGGAATCTGGAAACACCATATATTTT.

The chain links TRBV27 to TRBJ1-5, with D perhaps matching TRBD1 (6 bases). Germline-derived CDR1 and CDR2 are MNHEY and SMNVEV (reference sequence). V was clipped by 5 bases and J by 0 bases, with 14 bases between them. This CDR3 is 16 amino acids long. In nucleotides, the CDR3 is TGTGCCAGCAGTCAGGGGACTGATTATAGCAATCAGCCCCAGCATTTT. It encodes CASSQGTDYSNQPQHF.

The chain joins TRBV4-2 to TRBJ2-7, with 7 bases matching TRBD1. Germline V gene sequence: CDR1 LGHNA, CDR2 YNFKEQ. V trimming: 4 bases; J trimming: 4 bases; junction bases outside the gene matches: 7. The CDR3 contains 14 residues. In DNA, the CDR3 is TGTGCCAGCAGCCTGCCAGGGGGTAGATACGAGCAGTACTTC. This encodes CASSLPGGRYEQYF.

The rearrangement links TRBV18 to TRBJ2-7; 12 bases align to TRBD2. The length of the CDR3 is 14 residues. Losses at the gene ends were 6 bases for V and 5 bases for J; bases not matched to a gene: 5. The germline CDR1 and CDR2 sequences are KGHSH and LQKENI. The CDR3 coding sequence is TGTGCCAGCTCCCCGACTAGCGGGAGTGACGAGCAGTACTTC. This codes for CASSPTSGSDEQYF.

This sequence joins TRBV27 and TRBJ2-7; TRBD1 matches 8 bases. This CDR3 is built from 14 residues. Germline loops: CDR1 MNHEY, CDR2 SMNVEV (reference sequence). The V and J ends lost 4 bases and 5 bases, in that order; junction bases with no gene match: 7. CDR3 DNA: TGTGCCAGCAGTTCCGTTGGACAGGGCCACGAGCAGTACTTC. Translating it yields CASSSVGQGHEQYF.

This clone was recorded only once. DNA of the CDR3: TGTGCCTGGAGTGTAGCAGGGTCGCGAGGAAACACCATATATTTT. This encodes CAWSVAGSRGNTIYF. This chain connects TRBV30 to TRBJ1-3, with D possibly being TRBD1 (5 bases). CDR1 is GTSNPN and CDR2 is SVGIG in the germline V gene (reference sequence). The CDR3 spans 15 residues. V gave up 0 bases and J gave up 4 bases, with 13 bases separating them.

The V gene is TRBV11-2, the J gene TRBJ2-7; perhaps TRBD1 as D (6 bases). Germline-derived CDR1 and CDR2 are SGHAT and FQNNGV. The CDR3 consists of 13 residues. Deletions cut 2 bases from V and 6 bases from J, with 11 bases between. The CDR3 coding sequence is TGTGCCAGCAGCTTACACAGGGTTGGCGAGCAGTACTTC. It encodes CASSLHRVGEQYF.

The chain employs TRBV9 and TRBJ2-3, with 10 bases lining up with TRBD2. This CDR3 has 16 amino acids. V trimming: 3 bases; J trimming: 4 bases; junction bases outside the gene matches: 8. CDR1 and CDR2 from the germline V gene are SGDLS and YYNGEE. The CDR3 region has the DNA TGTGCCAGCAGCGCTAGCGGGAGTGGTCTGGCAGATACGCAGTATTTT. Its protein is CASSASGSGLADTQYF.

The rearrangement joins TRBV29-1 to TRBJ2-5, with TRBD1 as a possible D gene (6 bases). The DNA end favors TRBJ2-7, so the J call may be wrong. The CDR3 length is 12 residues. Germline V lookup: CDR1 SQVTM, CDR2 ANQGSEA. The CDR3 spells CSVGQFSYEQYF. The CDR3 bases are TGCAGCGTAGGACAGTTCTCCTACGAGCAGTACTTC.

The chain uses TRBV9 and TRBJ2-7; D is possibly TRBD2 (5 bases). Germline CDR1 reads SGDLS; CDR2 reads YYNGEE. V lost 0 bases to trimming and J lost 3 bases, with 13 bases between them. This CDR3 contains 15 residues. The CDR3: CASSVAGWTDYEQYF. The CDR3 nucleotides are TGTGCCAGCAGCGTAGCAGGCTGGACTGACTACGAGCAGTACTTC.

This chain uses TRBV30 with TRBJ2-5, with a possible D match to TRBD1 (5 bases). In germline, CDR1 is GTSNPN, CDR2 SVGIG (reference sequence). V was cut by 5 bases and J by 1 base, with 17 bases left in between. The CDR3 covers 15 residues. The DNA of the CDR3 is TGTGCCTGGGGGTTGGGCAGGGTTTTCCAAGAGACCCAGTACTTC. Protein product: CAWGLGRVFQETQYF.

The genes are TRBV7-8 and TRBJ2-3; 8 bases agree with TRBD2. Germline-derived CDR1 and CDR2 are SGHVS and FQNEAQ. This CDR3 has 14 residues. V lost 4 bases, J lost 2 bases, and 2 bases stayed unmatched. The CDR3 spells CASSSGRVTDTQYF. CDR3 sequence (DNA): TGTGCCAGCAGCTCCGGGAGGGTCACAGATACGCAGTATTTT. Supplemented by reference TRBV7-8 and TRBJ2-3, the full variable domain reads GAGVSQSPRYKVAKRGQDVALRCDPISGHVSLFWYQQALGQGPEFLTYFQNEAQLDKSGLPSDRFFAERPEGSVSTLKIQRTQQEDSAVYLCASSSGRVTDTQYFGPGTRLTVL.

As to this clone: At one end the junction does not follow the germline gene, possibly because of a read error. CDR3 in amino acids: CASSAGSGSLGF. DNA of the CDR3: TGTGCCAGCAGTGCGGGTAGCGGGTCCCTAGGGTTC. The chain combines TRBV2 with TRBJ2-7, with 7 bases matching TRBD2. This CDR3 is built from 12 residues. From germline, CDR1 is SNHLY and CDR2 FYNNEI.

The CDR3 protein is CASSFSPNSYEQYF. The CDR3, as DNA: TGTGCCAGCAGCTTCAGTCCCAACTCCTACGAGCAGTACTTC. This sequence joins TRBV7-2 and TRBJ2-7; D gene uncertain. V was shortened by 3 bases and J by 0 bases, with 9 bases between the two germline ends. Germline assignment: CDR1 SGHTA and CDR2 FQGNSA. The CDR3 totals 14 residues.

In its sample, this clone was seen many times. CDR3 region: CSVETSGVSSYNEQFF. DNA for the CDR3: TGCAGCGTTGAAACCAGCGGGGTAAGCTCCTACAATGAGCAGTTCTTC. The chain joins TRBV29-1 to TRBJ2-1; 7 bases match TRBD2. The V segment lost 2 bases and the J segment 0 bases; nucleotides outside the gene matches: 7. CDR1 is SQVTM, CDR2 ANQGSEA, per germline. This CDR3 is built from 16 residues.

The chain couples TRBV21-1 to TRBJ2-2; the D call of TRBD2 is as the table states it, not checked on the DNA. TRBV21-1 represents a pseudogene. This CDR3 contains 22 residues. The CDR3 coding sequence is TGTGCCAGCAGCAACCGGGCTTTAACTAGCGGGAGGGTAAATCCGAACACCGGGGAGCTGTTTTTT. This codes for CASSNRALTSGRVNPNTGELFF.

DNA of the CDR3: TGTGCCAGCTCACCATTTTTTATACAGCGGGTTTTGTCACGAAACACTGAAGCTTTCTTT. Translated: CASSPFFIQRVLSRNTEAFF. This chain links TRBV18 with TRBJ1-1; D ambiguous. The CDR3 extends over 20 amino acids. Per the germline V gene, CDR1 is KGHSH and CDR2 is LQKENI. The germline V and J ends were trimmed by 2 bases and 2 bases, with 27 bases remaining between them.

The rearrangement uses TRBV2 and TRBJ2-1, with 9 bases lining up with TRBD1. The CDR3 loop spans 16 amino acids. Trimming took 7 bases from V and 3 from J; bases not matched to a gene: 10. From germline, CDR1 is SNHLY and CDR2 FYNNEI. The CDR3 loop is CASNPTGGVYYNEQFF. The DNA for the CDR3 is TGTGCCAGCAACCCGACAGGGGGAGTCTACTACAATGAGCAGTTCTTC.

This clone was detected once. The CDR3 sequence: CASSLATGEAYEQYF. The CDR3 coding sequence is TGTGCCAGCAGCTTAGCCACAGGGGAGGCCTACGAGCAGTACTTC. The rearrangement links TRBV7-2 to TRBJ2-7; D may be TRBD1 (7 bases). Germline CDR1 SGHTA, CDR2 FQGNSA. V dropped 0 bases and J dropped 2 bases, with 11 bases sitting between them. There are 15 residues in the CDR3. Full variable domain (outside the CDR3, taken from reference TRBV7-2 and TRBJ2-7): GAGVSQSPSNKVTEKGKDVELRCDPISGHTALYWYRQSLGQGLEFLIYFQGNSAPDKSGLPSDRFSAERTGGSVSTLTIQRTQQEDSAVYLCASSLATGEAYEQYFGPGTRLTVT.

The chain carries TRBV28 and TRBJ2-7; D is undetermined. Germline CDR1 is MDHEN and CDR2 is SYDVKM. Trimming left V 6 bases short and J 6 bases short, with 9 bases between. This CDR3 is built from 11 residues. CDR3 sequence: CASRSELEQYF. CDR3 in DNA: TGTGCCAGCAGATCCGAGCTCGAGCAGTACTTC.